This T cell receptor (beta chain) was identified in a study of blood T cell repertoires in COVID-19. Background on the study: Collection of acute and convalescent COVID-19 samples took place in the United States, Italy and Spain. In each case, the material was cDNA or gDNA derived from T cells, B-cell-depleted T cells, or PBMCs.

CDR1 MNHNY and CDR2 SVGAGI come from the germline V gene (reference sequence). The CDR3 sequence is 16 residues long. V was pared by 7 bases and J by 5 bases, with 14 bases of the junction left unmatched. In the authors' workflow: Amplified reference gene primers provided the basis for estimating nucleated cell counts. Libraries were prepared by immunoSEQ multiplex PCR; TCRdb keeps only in-frame clonotypes and omits some of them. That table supplies the V and J calls and clone size; D and trimming were determined from the DNA. This sample has 70,000 or so clones, with over 70% found just once. This sequence originates from a woman aged 70-85 years with acute or convalescent COVID-19. The sequenced sample consisted of peripheral blood. This chain links TRBV6-6 with TRBJ2-1, with 7 bases identical to TRBD2. The CDR3 is CASNNGRWEGHNEQFF. The CDR3 DNA is TGTGCCAGCAACAACGGTCGATGGGAGGGCCACAATGAGCAGTTCTTC.